This T cell receptor (beta chain) is drawn from a study of cytomegalovirus exposure and HLA in healthy donors (dated by TCRdb to 2016 to 2017). Regarding the study in general: An earlier analysis of about 560 of the donors reported about 260 Gb of sequence data and 90 million to 120 million unique TCR beta sequences obtained from approximately 180 million T cells. Donor age, sex, ethnicity and CMV serostatus were compiled alongside the repertoire data. Both class I and class II loci were covered by HLA typing, at four-digit resolution. To predict cytomegalovirus infection status, the study brought together high-throughput TCR immunosequencing, statistical association of individual TCRs with disease status, and machine learning. Roughly 5 DR-DQ haplotypes were handled as single units for association and clustering, since linkage in the cohort was strong. All discovery cohort repertoires had been generated on a single sequencing platform. The genetic ancestry cluster associated with self-reported Caucasian donors included over 65% of the approximately 400 genotyped donors. Typing coverage differed by locus: A, B, C, DRB1 and DQB1 were typed in roughly 629-630 donors, DQA1 in roughly 510, DPA1 in around 610, and DPB1 in approximately 450. The study aimed to test whether cataloging public T cell receptors could reveal signatures of past pathogen exposure. In the later analysis, no new phenotypic data were used to find candidate immune exposures; instead, reliance was placed on TCR beta sequences and their occurrence across donors. Approximately 300 gigabases of sequencing data and tens of millions of unique TCR sequences made up an early release that covered about 640 HLA-typed donors. Along with the roughly 700-subject first cohort, a separate validation cohort of over a hundred different subjects was used. Using immunosequencing, the study profiled T cell repertoires from 666 subjects and related those repertoires to cytomegalovirus serostatus. A later analysis re-analyzed previously published TCR beta repertoires from 650 to 800 donors and added high-resolution HLA genotyping to study TCR occurrence patterns. In an earlier analysis of roughly 540 of the donors, high-throughput TCR beta sequencing was used to judge whether each TCR beta V gene segment behaved as functional or pseudogenic. A later genetic analysis used genome-wide SNP genotypes for about three fifths of the 666 donors, treating that subset as a discovery cohort. Among 350 to 400 genotyped donors of the cohort, an average of roughly 240,000 unique TCR beta nucleotide sequences were sequenced per donor, approximately 20% of them non-productive.

Overall study results and their limits: In vitro tests confirmed that three of the cytomegalovirus-associated TCR beta chains recognize cytomegalovirus antigens. Linkage disequilibrium might explain the correlated functional status among segregating V segments, but an unknown experimental factor could not be excluded. In an earlier analysis of approximately 590 of the donors, most TCR beta V segments appeared in productive rearrangements about 87% or about 30% of the time, broadly matching IMGT annotations. The study gave a list of under 200 TCR beta chains associated with cytomegalovirus. In a later analysis, HLA-associated TCR beta chains were found to be more clonally expanded and to have lower generation probabilities than equally common non-associated chains. Most CMV-associated TCR beta chains appeared to be HLA-restricted in a later analysis, and the HLA associations seemed to be driven largely by CMV exposure. The authors suggested that the approach could potentially be extended to other disease states and immunological phenotypes. According to a later analysis, parvovirus B19, influenza, CMV and Epstein-Barr virus appeared linked to several top co-occurrence clusters. A later analysis found that TCR association rates varied across HLA loci, with DRB1 alleles showing the most associated TCRs and HLA-C alleles the fewest. The classifier was reported to diagnose cytomegalovirus status with high specificity and sensitivity in both the original cohort and the validation cohort. Compared with the approximately 710-donor mean, donors in an Asian-associated ancestry cluster had fewer N-insertions in productive TCRs, according to a later genetic analysis. Because HLA typing was unavailable for some donors at each locus, only the typed subset was used in association tests. A cluster of highly shared sequence variants was judged likely to represent a technical artifact of the sequencing pipeline. A later analysis associated around 16,000 TCR beta sequences with specific HLA alleles at a false discovery rate of 0.05. A further reported finding was that TCR beta sequences accurately predicted the HLA-A and HLA-B alleles for most subjects in the first cohort. In a later genetic analysis, a missense DCLRE1C variant was associated with V-gene and J-gene trimming of TCR beta chains, and the association was replicated in an independent cohort. While some public TCRs were present in many individuals, most TCR sequences turned up only very rarely across donors. The earlier analysis of approximately 590 of the donors excluded roughly 17 rarely observed V segments, including chromosome 9 orphons, because counts were too low. Because the 87-base-pair reads could not distinguish some IMGT-functional V segments, including TRBV6-2 and TRBV6-3, those segments were excluded. Sequencing depth was assumed to be roughly uniform across donors in the presence/absence analyses, though that assumption may not hold. Immune exposure information for the cohort was limited to CMV serostatus. Strong co-occurrence of HLA alleles, especially DR and DQ, made assigning TCR associations to individual alleles difficult. Only TCR beta chains were sequenced in this cohort, and the absence of alpha or paired-chain data limited detectable features.

The cohort was made up of 666 healthy bone marrow donors. All cohort members were sampled while nominally healthy, although unrecorded immune exposures were likely present. The donor was CMV seronegative and belonged to the group of several hundred seronegative cohort members. Every donor gave a peripheral blood sample, and the peripheral blood mononuclear cells from that sample were used for TCR beta sequencing. Genomic DNA extraction from the blood cell samples was performed with the Qiagen DNeasy Blood Extraction Kit. Receptor amplification or capture employed the immunoSEQ multiplex PCR assay. For the multiplex PCR, a mixture combining 60 forward primers for TCR Vbeta segments and 13 reverse primers for TCR Jbeta segments was used. The CDR3 region of rearranged TCR beta genes was amplified from genomic DNA with a multiplex PCR assay. On the Illumina HiSeq System, the amplified TCR beta libraries were sequenced as 87-base-pair reads. The study's own analysis went as follows. In a later analysis, some 80 million unique TCR beta chains were counted across the 650 to 700 repertoires, and roughly 10 million of these chains were shared by at least two donors. Raw reads were error-corrected and collapsed into unique sequences with a nearest-neighbor algorithm that merged closely related sequences to remove PCR and sequencing errors. CDR3 sequences were aligned to IMGT reference sequences to assign V, D and J gene segments. Each retained sequence needed at least a six-nucleotide match to both a V gene segment and a J gene segment. A rearrangement was called productive if the CDR3 had no stop codons and remained in frame with V and J, and every other rearrangement was called non-productive. CDR3 was defined by IMGT convention, running from the second conserved V-encoded cysteine to the conserved J-encoded phenylalanine. In an earlier analysis of roughly 580 of the donors, sequences lacking an unambiguous match to a single V gene segment were excluded. In an earlier analysis of approximately 560 of the donors, a V segment was called functional when productive rearrangements were above 56.7%, and segregating when the standard deviation between donors exceeded 5%. A statistical classification framework was built to diagnose cytomegalovirus status from the catalog of TCR beta chain sequences. In a later analysis, TCR nucleotide sequences were compared against IMGT/GENE-DB human TR gene sequences so that V and J genes could be assigned. Using the TCRdist pipeline, a later analysis assigned CDR3 sequences along with most-parsimonious VDJ recombination scenarios. In a later analysis, each TCR beta chain was defined by its CDR3 amino acid sequence together with its V-gene family, and reads without a unique V-gene family were excluded. To address suspected cross-contamination and a sequencing artifact, a later analysis removed some 620 highly shared, low-generation-probability nucleotide sequences. In a later analysis, a clonal expansion index was calculated for each public chain from normalized within-repertoire ranks of inferred template counts. A later analysis computed generation probabilities with a VDJ recombination model fitted to out-of-frame rearrangements, and checked the results against IGoR. In a later analysis, TCR-TCR, TCR-HLA and TCR-CMV co-occurrence was scored with hypergeometric tests, and a repertoire-size bias correction was applied to TCR pairs. A later analysis estimated false discovery rates by permuting HLA or CMV assignments 20 times. In a later analysis, co-occurring TCRs were grouped using DBSCAN, and TCRdist sequence similarity was added for clustering within HLA-allele-positive subsets. For co-occurrence clustering, repertoires with fewer than 30,000 or more than 120,000 public chains were excluded, along with a handful of repertoires with anomalous nucleotide sharing. In its TCRdb copy, this immuneACCESS table keeps in-frame sequences only and misses some clones. Where compared with another copy, unresolved V genes explain less than half of these, and the others have no known cause. Clonal size and the V and J genes are those of that table, whereas D and trimming came from the DNA. The sample table shows approximately 150,000 clones, and 72% are seen once. The leading ten clones occupy approximately 2.1% of the sample.

A word on this clone: Its antigen is still unknown. Base qualities are missing; no much larger clone stands one base away.

According to the germline V gene, CDR1 reads MNHEY and CDR2 reads SVGAGI. From the cysteine through the phenylalanine, the CDR3 covers 14 amino acids. Just CDR3 DNA is preserved here, 42 bases in frame from base 1. Relative to germline, V is 2 bases shorter and J is 4 bases shorter, with 11 bases between their ends. The sample taken for sequencing was PBMCs. The chain uses TRBV6-5 and TRBJ1-2; no D segment can be confidently identified. The source is a man aged 35 to 55 in good health and CMV-seronegative. The DNA sequence follows: TGTGCCAGCAGTTACGCTGAGGGTGGCTATGGCTACACCTTC. The translation is CASSYAEGGYGYTF.